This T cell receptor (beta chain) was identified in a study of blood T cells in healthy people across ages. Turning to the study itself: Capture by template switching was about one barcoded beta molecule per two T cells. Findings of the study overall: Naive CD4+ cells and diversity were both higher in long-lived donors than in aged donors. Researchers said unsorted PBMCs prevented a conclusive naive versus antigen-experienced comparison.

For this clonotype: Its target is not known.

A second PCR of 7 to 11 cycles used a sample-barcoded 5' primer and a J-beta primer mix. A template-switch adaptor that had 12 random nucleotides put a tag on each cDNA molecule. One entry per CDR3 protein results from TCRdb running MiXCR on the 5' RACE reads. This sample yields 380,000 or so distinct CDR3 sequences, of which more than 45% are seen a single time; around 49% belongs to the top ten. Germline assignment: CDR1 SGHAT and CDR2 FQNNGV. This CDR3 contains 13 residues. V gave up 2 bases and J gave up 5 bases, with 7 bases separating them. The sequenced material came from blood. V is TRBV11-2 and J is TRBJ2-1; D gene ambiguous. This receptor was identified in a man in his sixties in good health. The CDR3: CASSLNWDNEQFF. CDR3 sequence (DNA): TGTGCCAGCAGCTTAAACTGGGACAATGAGCAGTTCTTC.